Below are 26 T cell receptor beta chains sequenced from a single sample in a study of shared clonotypes between healthy human individuals (TCRdb year 2020). The library was generated by the immunoSEQ multiplex PCR assay. TCRdb holds this immuneACCESS table with in-frame rearrangements only. Some clones are missing; in checked studies, unresolved V genes explain under half, and the rest has no known cause. The sample data list hundreds of thousands of clones, and roughly 95% of these were observed just once. 0.06% of the sample is taken by the ten largest. The sequencing sample was made of naive CD4+ T cells sorted from blood. The sample's cell subset or site, from its label and the paper: CD45RA+ positively selected. The source is a woman in her 30s in good health.

This clone was counted between two and nine times. This chain's CDR3 is CATSRTVSYEQYF. CDR3 nucleotides: TGCGCCACCTCCCGGACAGTCTCCTACGAGCAGTACTTC. The chain combines TRBV4-1 with TRBJ2-7, with D perhaps TRBD1 (6 bases). The V gene's germline CDR1 is MGHRA and CDR2 YSYEKL. The CDR3 runs to 13 residues. V was pared by 10 bases and J by 0 bases, with 13 bases between.

J is TRBJ2-7 and V is TRBV28, with 7 positions matching TRBD1. Germline-derived CDR1 and CDR2 are MDHEN and SYDVKM. This CDR3 has 14 amino acids. J was trimmed by 2 bases and V by 6 bases; bases with no gene match: 7. The CDR3 coding sequence is TGTGCCAGCAGGGGGACAGCCTTTGCCTACGAGCAGTACTTC. Its translation: CASRGTAFAYEQYF.

This chain connects TRBV10-3 to TRBJ2-4; a weak D match, TRBD1 (5 bases). V lost 0 bases and J lost 8, with 11 bases in between. CDR3 length equals 14 residues. Germline V gene lookup returns CDR1 ENHRY and CDR2 SYGVKD. CDR3 loop: CAISESERGHIQYF. The CDR3 nucleotides are TGTGCCATCAGTGAGTCCGAAAGGGGCCACATTCAGTACTTC.

This chain joins TRBV27 and TRBJ2-2; D may match TRBD1 or TRBD2 (5 bases each). Germline CDR1 reads MNHEY; CDR2 reads SMNVEV (reference sequence). This CDR3 has 16 amino acids. V lost 8 bases and J 1 base, leaving 17 bases between the germline ends. The CDR3 protein is CASLPLGDQNTGELFF. The DNA of the CDR3 is TGTGCCAGCCTTCCCCTGGGGGACCAGAACACCGGGGAGCTGTTTTTT.

V is TRBV5-1 and J is TRBJ2-7; 10 bases line up with TRBD2. V gave up 4 bases and J gave up 2 bases; unmatched junction bases: 6. Germline CDR1 SGHRS, CDR2 YFSETQ. CDR3 length: 15 amino acids. Here the CDR3 reads CASSTGTSVTYEQYF. The CDR3 DNA sequence: TGCGCCAGCAGCACCGGGACTAGCGTAACCTACGAGCAGTACTTC.

This sequence joins TRBV7-3 and TRBJ2-5; D may match TRBD1 or TRBD2 (5 bases each). V lost 5 bases, J lost 3 bases, and 19 bases lay in between. Germline V gene sequence: CDR1 SGHTA, CDR2 FQGTGA. This CDR3 is built from 16 residues. The CDR3 DNA reads as TGTGCCAGCAGCCCCGGTGTTGGGGGTGGTGAAGAGACCCAGTACTTC. Its translation: CASSPGVGGGEETQYF.

The chain uses TRBV29-1 and TRBJ2-3; maybe TRBD2 (5 bases). Germline V gene data show CDR1 as SQVTM and CDR2 as ANQGSEA. The CDR3 has 13 residues. The CDR3: CSGGLGSTDTQYF. CDR3 in DNA: TGCAGTGGTGGACTGGGAAGCACAGATACGCAGTATTTT.

This chain joins TRBV6-1 and TRBJ2-1; TRBD1 matches 7 bases. CDR3 length: 14 amino acids. Germline CDR1 MNHNS, CDR2 SASEGT. Unmatched junction bases numbered 2, after V lost 3 bases and J lost 3 bases. CDR3 DNA sequence: TGTGCCAGCAGTGAGAGGACAGGCTACAATGAGCAGTTCTTC. This gives the protein CASSERTGYNEQFF.

The rearrangement joins TRBV5-4 to TRBJ1-6; TRBD1 aligns across 8 bases. Trimming at V came to 4 bases and at J to 9 bases, leaving 3 bases not matched to a gene. This CDR3 comprises 13 residues. Germline-derived CDR1 and CDR2 are SGHNT and YYREEE (reference sequence). The CDR3 region has the DNA TGTGCCAGCAGCCCGGGACAGGCTTCACCCCTCCACTTT. This gives the protein CASSPGQASPLHF. The full variable domain, in which reference TRBV5-4 and TRBJ1-6 provide the parts outside the CDR3, is ETGVTQSPTHLIKTRGQQVTLRCSSQSGHNTVSWYQQALGQGPQFIFQYYREEENGRGNFPPRFSGLQFPNYSSELNVNALELDDSALYLCASSPGQASPLHFGNGTRLTVT.

The rearrangement joins TRBV19 to TRBJ1-4; TRBD1 matches at 7 bases. Germline CDR1 and CDR2: LNHDA and SQIVND (reference sequence). The junction had 5 bases not matched to a gene; V was cut back by 3 bases and J by 4 bases. The CDR3 has 15 residues. CDR3 amino acids: CASSMHRDSNEKLFF. As DNA, the CDR3 is TGTGCCAGTAGTATGCATCGGGACAGTAATGAAAAACTGTTTTTT.

V is TRBV7-9 and J is TRBJ2-2, with TRBD1 matching over 8 bases. With 4 bases clipped from V and 3 bases from J, the junction kept 4 bases outside the gene matches. CDR3 length: 15 amino acids. Germline V lookup: CDR1 SEHNR, CDR2 FQNEAQ (reference sequence). This CDR3 reads CASSSTGGYTGELFF. The CDR3, as DNA: TGTGCCAGCAGCTCCACAGGGGGATACACCGGGGAGCTGTTTTTT. Complete variable domain (other parts from reference TRBV7-9 and TRBJ2-2): DTGVSQNPRHKITKRGQNVTFRCDPISEHNRLYWYRQTLGQGPEFLTYFQNEAQLEKSRLLSDRFSAERPKGSFSTLEIQRTEQGDSAMYLCASSSTGGYTGELFFGEGSRLTVL.

This rearrangement joins TRBV10-3 to TRBJ2-5; 12 nucleotides match TRBD1. The germline V gene has CDR1 ENHRY and CDR2 SYGVKD. Trimming took 0 bases from V and 4 from J; bases not matched to a gene: 6. This CDR3 contains 17 residues. This CDR3 is CAISESTGTGGRETQYF. DNA for the CDR3: TGTGCCATCAGTGAGTCCACCGGGACAGGGGGCCGAGAGACCCAGTACTTC.

The chain is built from TRBV10-1 and TRBJ2-5; D ambiguous. Germline CDR1 reads WNHNN; CDR2 reads SYGVQD (reference sequence). The CDR3 covers 13 residues. With 4 bases removed from V and 2 bases from J, the gap between germline ends came to 8 bases. The CDR3 DNA reads as TGCGCCAGCAGTGGTCAGCAGCAAGAGACCCAGTACTTC. It codes for CASSGQQQETQYF.

V usage is TRBV7-2 and J usage is TRBJ1-1, with unresolved D. The V gene's germline CDR1 is SGHTA and CDR2 FQGNSA. The CDR3 has 14 amino acids. Deletions cut 5 bases from V and 1 base from J, with 11 bases between. The CDR3 is CASSRRPKNTEAFF. In DNA form, the CDR3 reads TGTGCCAGCAGCAGACGACCGAAGAACACTGAAGCTTTCTTT.

The chain joins TRBV10-3 to TRBJ2-7; 7 bases are shared with TRBD1. The V gene's germline CDR1 is ENHRY and CDR2 SYGVKD. V lost 6 bases to trimming and J lost 4 bases; unmatched junction nucleotides: 9. The CDR3 contains 14 residues. In DNA form, the CDR3 reads TGTGCCATCAGCACCGGGACAGTAGCTTACGAGCAGTACTTC. As protein: CAISTGTVAYEQYF.

The J gene is TRBJ1-5, the V gene TRBV15; D gene uncertain. CDR1 is LNHNV and CDR2 is YYDKDF in the germline V gene (reference sequence). V dropped 0 bases and J dropped 6 bases, with 12 bases sitting between them. The CDR3 has 15 amino acids. The CDR3 here is CATSRDRVETQPQHF. CDR3 coding DNA: TGTGCCACCAGCAGAGACCGGGTGGAGACTCAGCCCCAGCATTTT.

J is TRBJ1-5 and V is TRBV28; possibly TRBD1 for D (5 bases). The germline CDR1 and CDR2 sequences are MDHEN and SYDVKM. Between the trimmed V and J ends, which lost 6 bases and 3 bases, there was a span of 15 bases. The CDR3 has 15 residues. CDR3 DNA sequence: TGTGCCAGCAGCTCACCCCAGGGACCCAATCAGCCCCAGCATTTT. Amino acid sequence: CASSSPQGPNQPQHF.

V usage is TRBV5-4 and J usage is TRBJ1-2; 10 bases match TRBD1. This CDR3 region has 15 residues. Trimming took 4 bases from V and 2 from J; bases not matched to a gene: 5. Germline V gene lookup returns CDR1 SGHNT and CDR2 YYREEE (reference sequence). DNA for the CDR3: TGTGCCAGCAGCGGGGACAGGGGTCTAAACTATGGCTACACCTTC. Amino acid sequence: CASSGDRGLNYGYTF.

The chain employs TRBV27 and TRBJ1-2; no clear D gene. Trimming took off 5 bases at V and 0 bases at J, with 19 bases between the two ends. Germline V CDR1 and CDR2: MNHEY, SMNVEV (reference sequence). This CDR3 has 17 residues. The CDR3 loop reads CASSPSLKRQANYGYTF. The DNA of the CDR3 is TGTGCCAGCAGTCCAAGCCTGAAGCGCCAAGCTAACTATGGCTACACCTTC.

The chain combines TRBV2 with TRBJ1-5; D remains ambiguous. The CDR3 is 15 residues long. V lost 2 bases and J lost 4, with 12 bases in between. Germline V lookup: CDR1 SNHLY, CDR2 FYNNEI. The CDR3 spells CASSESSWGNQPQHF. DNA for the CDR3: TGTGCCAGCAGTGAAAGTTCTTGGGGAAATCAGCCCCAGCATTTT.

V usage is TRBV5-8 and J usage is TRBJ2-1; the match to TRBD1 covers 7 bases. CDR3 size: 17 residues. Per germline, CDR1 SGHTS and CDR2 YDEGEE. V lost 2 bases and J lost 7; bases outside the gene matches: 15. Written as DNA, the CDR3 is TGTGCCAGCAGCTTCCCCGCTAGCTGGACAGGCATAAATGAGCAGTTCTTC. Translation: CASSFPASWTGINEQFF.

The chain employs TRBV7-8 and TRBJ2-5; possibly TRBD1 for D (5 bases). The CDR3 is 16 amino acids. V was pared by 0 bases and J by 5 bases, with 16 bases between. Germline V gene lookup returns CDR1 SGHVS and CDR2 FQNEAQ. CDR3 nucleotides: TGTGCCAGCAGCTTAGCTTCAGGGCGGATCGGGGAGACCCAGTACTTC. The encoded protein is CASSLASGRIGETQYF.

The V call is TRBV7-2, the J call TRBJ1-1; no reliable D call. The CDR3 loop spans 13 amino acids. V dropped 4 bases and J dropped 1 base, with 7 bases sitting between them. Germline assignment: CDR1 SGHTA and CDR2 FQGNSA. This chain's CDR3 is CASSSYRNTEAFF. The CDR3 nucleotides read TGTGCCAGCAGCTCATATAGGAACACTGAAGCTTTCTTT.

This clone was detected once. The chain recombines TRBV14 with TRBJ2-6; TRBD1 is a possible D gene (6 bases). Germline loops: CDR1 SGHDN, CDR2 FVKESK. V shed 4 bases and J shed 4 bases, with 14 bases lying between them. The CDR3 is 16 amino acids. The DNA for the CDR3 is TGTGCCAGCAGCCGGACAGATTTCGCCGGGGCCAACGTCCTGACTTTC. As protein: CASSRTDFAGANVLTF.

The chain uses TRBV19 and TRBJ2-7, with a tentative D call TRBD2 (6 bases). The germline V gene has CDR1 LNHDA and CDR2 SQIVND (reference sequence). The CDR3 totals 14 residues. Trimming took 10 bases from V and 4 from J, leaving 20 bases between them. This chain's CDR3 is CATSNLGGGYEQYF. In DNA form, the CDR3 reads TGTGCCACAAGTAATCTAGGTGGAGGGTACGAGCAGTACTTC.

This chain uses TRBV28 with TRBJ2-7; 8 bases align to TRBD2. CDR1 MDHEN and CDR2 SYDVKM come from the germline V gene. With 2 bases clipped from V and 3 bases from J, the junction kept 12 bases outside the gene matches. This CDR3 contains 17 residues. CDR3 sequence reads: CASSLGPVTSGYYEQYF. As DNA, the CDR3 is TGTGCCAGCAGTTTAGGCCCCGTTACTAGCGGCTACTACGAGCAGTACTTC.